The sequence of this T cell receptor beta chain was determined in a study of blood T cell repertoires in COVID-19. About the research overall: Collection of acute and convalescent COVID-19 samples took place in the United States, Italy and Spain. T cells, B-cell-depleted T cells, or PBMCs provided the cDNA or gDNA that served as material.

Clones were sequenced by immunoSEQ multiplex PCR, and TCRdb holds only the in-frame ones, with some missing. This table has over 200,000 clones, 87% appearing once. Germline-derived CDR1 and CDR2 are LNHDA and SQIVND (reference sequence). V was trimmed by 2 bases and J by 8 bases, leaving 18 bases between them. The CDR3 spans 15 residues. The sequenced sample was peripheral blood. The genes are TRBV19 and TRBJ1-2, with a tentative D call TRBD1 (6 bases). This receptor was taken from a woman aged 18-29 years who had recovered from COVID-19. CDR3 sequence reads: CASSIWGPQGDGYTF. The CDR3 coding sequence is TGTGCCAGTAGTATATGGGGGCCACAGGGAGACGGCTACACCTTC.